These 24 T cell receptor beta chains were sequenced from one sample in a study of neurological immune-mediated disorders. Each CDR3 protein is one row after TCRdb ran MiXCR on the 5' RACE reads. The table records about 52,000 distinct CDR3 sequences, about 3.7% of them present only once. Source material: PBMCs. The receptor set was obtained from a man in his sixties with multiple sclerosis.

This clonotype was counted at least ten times. J is TRBJ2-5 and V is TRBV5-6; D not certain. The V and J ends lost 7 bases and 2 bases respectively, with 12 bases between them. The CDR3 sequence is 13 residues long. The V gene's germline CDR1 is SGHDT and CDR2 YYEEEE. In DNA form, the CDR3 reads TGTGCCAGCTCTCGATTCGAACAAGAGACCCAGTACTTC. It codes for CASSRFEQETQYF. The full variable domain, with the rest looked up from reference TRBV5-6 and TRBJ2-5, is DAGVTQSPTHLIKTRGQQVTLRCSPKSGHDTVSWYQQALGQGPQFIFQYYEEEERQRGNFPDRFSGHQFPNYSSELNVNALLLGDSALYLCASSRFEQETQYFGPGTRLLVL.

In regard to this clonotype: A much larger clone is a single base away; this may be a read error. V and J are TRBV7-2 and TRBJ2-1; 8 nucleotides agree with TRBD2. CDR1 and CDR2 from the germline V gene are SGHTA and FQGNSA. The CDR3 consists of 15 residues. CDR3 bases: TGTGCCAGCAGCCTCGTCTCGGGAGGGAACAATGAGCAGTCCTTC. Amino acid sequence: CASSLVSGGNNEQSF. Looking up the rest from reference TRBV7-2 and TRBJ2-1 gives the full variable domain: GAGVSQSPSNKVTEKGKDVELRCDPISGHTALYWYRQSLGQGLEFLIYFQGNSAPDKSGLPSDRFSAERTGGSVSTLTIQRTQQEDSAVYLCASSLVSGGNNEQSFGPGTRLTVL.

This clonotype was counted many times. V and J are TRBV5-1 and TRBJ2-7; no definite D call. Deletions cut 1 base from V and 6 bases from J, with 14 bases between. Germline-derived CDR1 and CDR2 are SGHRS and YFSETQ. The CDR3 has 14 residues. CDR3 amino acids: CASSLKGLGVEQYF. CDR3 nucleotide sequence: TGCGCCAGCAGCTTGAAAGGGCTGGGCGTCGAGCAGTACTTC.

The table lists this clonotype with many counts. The chain is built from TRBV25-1 and TRBJ1-3; D unresolved. Trimming removed 8 bases at V and 3 bases at J, with 8 bases between. The CDR3 is 12 residues long. Germline V gene lookup returns CDR1 MGHDK and CDR2 SYGVNS. In nucleotides, the CDR3 is TGTGCCAGCGGAAGCGGTGGAAACACCATATATTTT. Translation: CASGSGGNTIYF.

The chain is built from TRBV7-9 and TRBJ1-5, with D unclear. Germline CDR1 and CDR2: SEHNR and FQNEAQ (reference sequence). This CDR3 has 14 residues. V shed 4 bases and J shed 5 bases, with 12 bases lying between them. CDR3 residues: CASSSDLGYQPQHF. CDR3 in DNA: TGTGCCAGCAGCTCGGACCTGGGTTATCAGCCCCAGCATTTT.

This clonotype was counted many times. V gene TRBV3-1 combines with J gene TRBJ2-1; TRBD1 might be the D (5 bases). V was pared by 4 bases and J by 0 bases, with 10 bases between. This CDR3 comprises 15 residues. CDR1 is LGHDT and CDR2 is YNNKEL in the germline V gene (reference sequence). DNA for the CDR3: TGTGCCAGCAGCCGAGTAACAGGCTCCTACAATGAGCAGTTCTTC. Its translation: CASSRVTGSYNEQFF.

This clonotype was detected ten times or more. The chain couples TRBV5-6 to TRBJ1-2; D possibly corresponds to TRBD1 (5 bases). This CDR3 contains 16 residues. Germline V gives CDR1 SGHDT, CDR2 YYEEEE. V dropped 5 bases and J dropped 5 bases, with 22 bases sitting between them. CDR3 residues: CASSRQGSGIGYGYTF. The CDR3 nucleotides are TGTGCCAGCAGTCGGCAGGGATCCGGAATAGGTTATGGCTACACCTTC.

This clonotype occurred many times. This chain connects TRBV7-2 to TRBJ1-6; unclear D gene. Between the trimmed V and J ends, which lost 6 bases and 0 bases, there was a span of 6 bases. CDR1 and CDR2 (germline): SGHTA, FQGNSA. The CDR3 extends over 14 amino acids. The chain's CDR3 is CASRGSSYNSPLHF. The CDR3 DNA reads TGTGCCAGCAGAGGGAGCTCCTATAATTCACCCCTCCACTTT.

This clonotype has a handful of counts. The chain uses TRBV6-5 and TRBJ2-5; TRBD2 aligns across 12 bases. The V and J ends lost 2 bases and 2 bases, in that order; junction bases with no gene match: 3. The CDR3 loop spans 16 amino acids. Germline lookup yields CDR1 MNHEY and CDR2 SVGAGI. The CDR3 spells CASSYATSGGQETQYF. Written as DNA, the CDR3 is TGTGCCAGCAGTTACGCGACTAGCGGGGGACAAGAGACCCAGTACTTC.

This clonotype was detected ten times or more. The V and J genes are TRBV27 and TRBJ2-1, with D perhaps TRBD2 (5 bases). V dropped 3 bases and J dropped 2 bases, with 8 bases sitting between them. This CDR3 has 14 residues. Germline V gene data show CDR1 as MNHEY and CDR2 as SMNVEV (reference sequence). CDR3 sequence (DNA): TGTGCCAGCAGTTTCGAGGGTCCCTACAATGAGCAGTTCTTC. This encodes CASSFEGPYNEQFF.

In its sample, this clonotype was seen many times. For the CDR3, the DNA is TGTGCCACCAGCAGCCCCGGGACTACTAAAGAGACCCAGTACTTC. Its protein product is CATSSPGTTKETQYF. The chain is built from TRBV15 and TRBJ2-5, with 7 bases fitting TRBD2. V lost 3 bases and J lost 3; bases outside the gene matches: 7. The CDR3 length is 15 residues. Germline CDR1 is LNHNV and CDR2 is YYDKDF (reference sequence).

This clonotype was counted a few times. The chain couples TRBV20-1 to TRBJ1-1; possibly TRBD1 for D (5 bases). Trimming left V 2 bases short and J 4 bases short, with 14 bases between. Germline V CDR1 and CDR2: DFQATT, SNEGSKA (reference sequence). The CDR3 runs to 14 residues. In DNA form, the CDR3 reads TGCAGTGCTAGACGGTCGGACGGGGGCACTGAAGCTTTCTTT. This encodes CSARRSDGGTEAFF.

This clonotype was counted many times. The genes are TRBV12-3 or TRBV12-4 and TRBJ1-1; a possible D gene is TRBD1 (5 bases). This CDR3 is 13 amino acids long. V was cut by 7 bases and J by 4 bases, with 13 bases left in between. The CDR3 loop is CASTPGLSTEAFF. CDR3 nucleotides: TGTGCCAGCACCCCGGGACTTAGCACTGAAGCTTTCTTT.

The chain couples TRBV4-2 to TRBJ2-7; 9 nucleotides match TRBD2. This CDR3 comprises 13 residues. Per germline, CDR1 LGHNA and CDR2 YNFKEQ. V trimming: 1 base; J trimming: 5 bases; junction bases outside the gene matches: 0. The CDR3 coding sequence is TGTGCCAGCAGCCAAGTAGCGGGAGACGAGCAGTACTTC. Amino acids: CASSQVAGDEQYF.

This clonotype showed up many times. V is TRBV15 and J is TRBJ2-5; 9 bases agree with TRBD2. The V segment lost 0 bases and the J segment 3 bases; nucleotides outside the gene matches: 5. The V gene's germline CDR1 is LNHNV and CDR2 YYDKDF (reference sequence). The CDR3 spans 16 residues. CDR3 in DNA: TGTGCCACCAGCAGAGATCTACCTAGCGGGAAAGAGACCCAGTACTTC. This sequence encodes CATSRDLPSGKETQYF.

This clonotype was seen repeatedly, ten times or more. The chain recombines TRBV7-8 with TRBJ1-5; no firm D call. CDR3 length: 12 residues. Germline lookup yields CDR1 SGHVS and CDR2 FQNEAQ. V shed 5 bases and J shed 1 base, with 3 bases lying between them. CDR3 region: CASSMSNQPQHF. The CDR3 bases are TGTGCCAGCAGCATGAGCAATCAGCCCCAGCATTTT.

The V call is TRBV15, the J call TRBJ1-2; 7 nucleotides align to TRBD1. J lost 6 bases, V lost 0 bases, and 7 bases had no gene match. Germline CDR1 and CDR2: LNHNV and YYDKDF (reference sequence). The CDR3 extends over 15 amino acids. The CDR3 DNA is TGTGCCACCAGCAGAGATTGGCAGGGGGGAGATGGCTACACCTTC. Residues: CATSRDWQGGDGYTF.

In this sample, this clonotype turned up many times. J is TRBJ2-1 and V is TRBV20-1; 9 bases fit TRBD2. The J segment lost 6 bases and the V segment lost 7 bases, leaving 7 bases of the junction unmatched. Germline V gene lookup returns CDR1 DFQATT and CDR2 SNEGSKA (reference sequence). The CDR3 runs to 13 residues. CDR3 nucleotides: TGCAGTGTGAGCGAGACTAGCGGCAATGAGCAGTTCTTC. Encoded protein: CSVSETSGNEQFF.

This clonotype was detected many times. This chain uses TRBV29-1 with TRBJ2-7; TRBD2 agrees at 8 bases. The CDR3 length is 15 residues. Germline V CDR1 and CDR2: SQVTM, ANQGSEA. Trimming at V came to 7 bases and at J to 0 bases, leaving 11 bases not matched to a gene. The CDR3 bases are TGCAGCGCCATCAGCGGGGGCCGGAGCTCCTACGAGCAGTACTTC. Amino acid sequence: CSAISGGRSSYEQYF.

This clonotype was observed at least ten times. This sequence joins TRBV5-4 and TRBJ2-1; possible D gene TRBD2, 7 bases. Germline loops: CDR1 SGHNT, CDR2 YYREEE (reference sequence). V was clipped by 10 bases and J by 0 bases, with 17 bases between them. This CDR3 is 15 amino acids long. The CDR3, as DNA: TGTGCCGGGGGGGCCGGGGGGAGCTCCTACAATGAGCAGTTCTTC. Its translation is CAGGAGGSSYNEQFF. Together with reference TRBV5-4 and TRBJ2-1, the CDR3 gives the full variable domain: ETGVTQSPTHLIKTRGQQVTLRCSSQSGHNTVSWYQQALGQGPQFIFQYYREEENGRGNFPPRFSGLQFPNYSSELNVNALELDDSALYLCAGGAGGSSYNEQFFGPGTRLTVL.

This clonotype was observed many times. The V and J genes are TRBV6-6 and TRBJ1-5, with D tentatively TRBD1 (6 bases). There are 14 residues in the CDR3. V lost 2 bases to trimming and J lost 5 bases, with 10 bases between them. The germline gives CDR1 MNHNY, CDR2 SVGAGI (reference sequence). CDR3 amino acids: CASSYGGAHQPQHF. CDR3 bases: TGTGCCAGCAGTTACGGGGGGGCTCATCAGCCCCAGCATTTT.

This clonotype was observed many times. V gene TRBV11-2 combines with J gene TRBJ2-2; 10 bases align to TRBD2. The germline V gene has CDR1 SGHAT and CDR2 FQNNGV. The CDR3 spans 17 residues. The V gene end was trimmed by 2 bases and the J gene end by 4 bases; junction bases not matched to a gene: 7. CDR3 bases: TGTGCCAGCAGCTTAATAAGCGGGGGGGCTGGCACCGGGGAGCTGTTTTTT. It encodes CASSLISGGAGTGELFF. Full variable domain (outside the CDR3, taken from reference TRBV11-2 and TRBJ2-2): EAGVAQSPRYKIIEKRQSVAFWCNPISGHATLYWYQQILGQGPKLLIQFQNNGVVDDSQLPKDRFSAERLKGVDSTLKIQPAKLEDSAVYLCASSLISGGAGTGELFFGEGSRLTVL.

This clonotype was observed many times. The V call is TRBV20-1, the J call TRBJ1-2; tentatively, D is TRBD1 (5 bases). The CDR3 is 15 residues long. V lost 6 bases and J lost 8, with 25 bases in between. Germline values: CDR1 DFQATT, CDR2 SNEGSKA (reference sequence). The CDR3 nucleotides read TGCAGTGCCCCCCCTAAGGGGTTTGGCTCCTACGGCTACACCTTC. Encoded protein: CSAPPKGFGSYGYTF.

This clonotype has at least ten counts. The chain uses TRBV20-1 and TRBJ1-6, with D hard to call. This CDR3 spans 15 amino acids. With 0 bases removed from V and 7 bases from J, the gap between germline ends came to 13 bases. Per the germline V gene, CDR1 is DFQATT and CDR2 is SNEGSKA (reference sequence). CDR3 sequence: CSARDPSKKNSPLHF. CDR3 bases: TGCAGTGCTAGAGATCCGAGTAAGAAAAATTCACCCCTCCACTTT.